These 13 T cell receptor beta chains were sequenced from one sample in a study of vaccination effects on CD4 cells after COVID-19. With the ViraFEST assay, the study expanded antigen-specific CD4+ T cells using viral peptide pools, then sequenced them. Subsequent to a culture period of about nine days, CD4+ T cells were isolated. Participants completed two doses of the BNT162b2 or mRNA-1273 vaccine. Sequencing used immunoSEQ multiplex PCR; TCRdb keeps in-frame clones, though not all of them. The table records about 38,000 clones, approximately 84% of them present only once. Their antigens are not known. This specimen consisted of CD4+ T cells from PBMCs cultured with HCoV-NL63 spike peptides, obtained after COVID-19 vaccination. These receptor sequences come from a human donor who received a COVID-19 vaccine. Some clones in this sample may be carry-over from other donors' samples.

The chain employs TRBV5-6 and TRBJ2-6; unclear D gene. This CDR3 has 14 amino acids. Trimming removed 1 base from V and 4 bases from J, with 6 bases in between. Germline values: CDR1 SGHDT, CDR2 YYEEEE. CDR3 sequence: CASSLKSGANVLTF. As DNA, the CDR3 is TGTGCCAGCAGCTTGAAGTCGGGGGCCAACGTCCTGACTTTC.

As regards this clone: Other nucleotide sequences in the sample specify the same CDR3. The chain employs TRBV9 and TRBJ2-2, with a possible D match to TRBD1 (6 bases). V gave up 2 bases and J gave up 0 bases, with 8 bases separating them. Germline V gene sequence: CDR1 SGDLS, CDR2 YYNGEE. The length of the CDR3 is 15 residues. The CDR3 region is CASSVGTTNTGELFF. DNA of the CDR3: TGTGCCAGCAGCGTGGGGACAACGAACACCGGGGAGCTGTTTTTT.

The chain carries TRBV11-2 and TRBJ2-1; 15 bases map to TRBD2. This CDR3 has 18 amino acids. From germline, CDR1 is SGHAT and CDR2 FQNNGV. J lost 0 bases, V lost 5 bases, and 5 bases had no gene match. The CDR3 here is CASSTGLAGGSSYNEQFF. The DNA of the CDR3 is TGTGCCAGCAGCACGGGACTAGCGGGGGGCAGCTCCTACAATGAGCAGTTCTTC.

The CDR3 protein is CASSVQGVSGANVLTF. The CDR3 bases are TGTGCCAGCAGTGTACAGGGAGTCTCTGGGGCCAACGTCCTGACTTTC. V and J are TRBV6-1 and TRBJ2-6; weak D call: TRBD1 (6 bases). The CDR3 is made up of 16 amino acids. The V gene lost 4 bases and the J gene lost 0 bases, with 10 bases spanning the gap. The germline gives CDR1 MNHNS, CDR2 SASEGT.

This clone came up a few times. The gene calls are TRBV2 and TRBJ2-7, with unresolved D. The CDR3 is 14 residues long. Germline lookup yields CDR1 SNHLY and CDR2 FYNNEI. V was shortened by 5 bases and J by 0 bases, with 11 bases between the two germline ends. CDR3 DNA sequence: TGTGCCAGCAGTCTTAGCCGAATCTCCTACGAGCAGTACGTC. Translated: CASSLSRISYEQYV.

V and J are TRBV2 and TRBJ2-5; a possible D gene is TRBD2 (7 bases). Germline loops: CDR1 SNHLY, CDR2 FYNNEI. This CDR3 has 13 amino acids. V was clipped by 7 bases and J by 4 bases, with 13 bases between them. The CDR3 is CASTRRGGETQYF. The CDR3 DNA sequence: TGTGCCAGCACCCGGAGGGGGGGAGAGACCCAGTACTTC.

This clone was found once. In DNA, the CDR3 is TGCGCCAGCAGCTTGGTAGGGGTAGGGGCCAACGTCCTGACTTTC. Encoded protein: CASSLVGVGANVLTF. V usage is TRBV5-1 and J usage is TRBJ2-6, with a possible D match to TRBD1 (5 bases). Germline values: CDR1 SGHRS, CDR2 YFSETQ. The CDR3 has 15 amino acids. Trimming pared 0 bases from V and 4 bases from J, leaving 8 bases between.

The chain is built from TRBV27 and TRBJ2-2, with D perhaps TRBD2 (7 bases). Per germline, CDR1 MNHEY and CDR2 SMNVEV (reference sequence). Deletions cut 8 bases from V and 7 bases from J, with 20 bases between. The CDR3 covers 15 residues. CDR3 DNA: TGTGCCAGCCACCGGTCCGGGGGGCGCATCGGGGAGCTGTTTTTT. Translation gives CASHRSGGRIGELFF.

The V gene is TRBV6-5, the J gene TRBJ1-3; TRBD1 matches 10 bases. V lost 5 bases to trimming and J lost 2 bases; unmatched junction nucleotides: 3. Germline CDR1 reads MNHEY; CDR2 reads SVGAGI. The CDR3 contains 15 residues. The CDR3 is CASSRDRGPGNTIYF. In DNA, the CDR3 is TGTGCCAGCAGTCGGGACAGGGGTCCTGGAAACACCATATATTTT.

This clone has more than one count but fewer than ten. The chain combines TRBV5-6 with TRBJ1-6; maybe TRBD1 (5 bases). Germline CDR1 SGHDT, CDR2 YYEEEE. The CDR3 extends over 17 amino acids. Trimming took 3 bases from V and 8 from J, leaving 21 bases between them. CDR3 in DNA: TGTGCCAGCAGCTCCTTGGAGGGACGATTGGGGGATTCACCCCTCCACTTT. As protein: CASSSLEGRLGDSPLHF.

The gene calls are TRBV21-1 and TRBJ2-3; the DNA was not used to check the table's D call, TRBD1. TRBV21-1 is deemed a pseudogene. CDR3 length: 14 residues. DNA of the CDR3: TGTGCCAGTCCGCGGGACAGGGGCGCAGATACGCAGTATTTT. Translation gives CASPRDRGADTQYF.

The V gene is TRBV6-1, the J gene TRBJ2-1; the D gene is possibly TRBD2 (5 bases). Per germline, CDR1 MNHNS and CDR2 SASEGT. V was pared by 4 bases and J by 6 bases, with 22 bases between. The CDR3 has 17 residues. The CDR3 region has the DNA TGTGCCAGCAGTGGTCACTTGATGGGGAGCCGTATCAATGAGCAGTTCTTC. Amino acids: CASSGHLMGSRINEQFF.

The genes are TRBV6-6 and TRBJ1-2, with unresolved D. V lost 2 bases and J 8 bases, leaving 15 bases between the germline ends. CDR3 size: 14 residues. Germline lookup yields CDR1 MNHNY and CDR2 SVGAGI (reference sequence). The CDR3 here is CASSYGYRVEGYTF. CDR3 in DNA: TGTGCCAGCAGTTACGGGTATAGGGTAGAGGGCTACACCTTC.